This is a list of T cell receptor beta chains from one sample in a study of blood T cell repertoires in COVID-19. Sequenced by immunoSEQ multiplex PCR; TCRdb stores in-frame clones only, minus some. The sample shows some 34,000 clones, more than 70% of them seen only once. The material sequenced was peripheral blood. The receptors were gathered from a human donor in a cohort sampled during active COVID-19. Both conserved end residues are part of each CDR3. A D gene is named only where the DNA matches it firmly. Clone size is stated in some rows and not others, as once, few, many or a class when expanded.

clone size,V gene,J gene,D gene,CDR3 DNA,CDR3 protein
.,TRBV27,TRBJ2-1,TRBD2,TGTGCCAGCAGTTTAATAGGGACTAGCGGGAGCTCCTACAATGAGCAGTTCTTC,CASSLIGTSGSSYNEQFF
few,TRBV5-6,TRBJ1-5,.,TGTGCCAGCAGCTTCGGGACACTAAATCAGCCCCAGCATTTT,CASSFGTLNQPQHF
.,TRBV19,TRBJ2-5,TRBD2,TGTGCCTCAACTAGCGGGAGGGCCGAGGAGACCCAGTACTTC,CASTSGRAEETQYF
.,TRBV7-6,TRBJ2-3,.,TGTGCCAGCAGCTTAGGGAGGGGACGCACAGATACGCAGTATTTT,CASSLGRGRTDTQYF
.,TRBV5-1,TRBJ2-3,.,TGCGCCAGCAGCACTTCTAGCACAGATACGCAGTATTTT,CASSTSSTDTQYF
.,TRBV6-5,TRBJ2-7,TRBD2,TGTGCCAGCACGGCTAGCGGGGTGGGCTCCTACGAGCAGTACTTC,CASTASGVGSYEQYF
.,TRBV28,TRBJ2-5,.,TGTGCCAGCAGTTTGTTCGTGAGTGGGGGGCAAGAGACCCAGTACTTC,CASSLFVSGGQETQYF
.,TRBV29-1,TRBJ2-1,TRBD2,TGCAGCGTCGCCGGACTAGGGTTCTACAATGAGCAGTTCTTC,CSVAGLGFYNEQFF
.,TRBV6-5,TRBJ1-4,.,TGTGCCAGCAGTTACTCGCGGGGGGACCTTGAAAAACTGTTTTTT,CASSYSRGDLEKLFF
.,TRBV6-6,TRBJ1-5,.,TGTGCCACCTTGGGGGGCGGGAGTTATCAGCCCCAGCATTTT,CATLGGGSYQPQHF
once,TRBV9,TRBJ2-7,TRBD1,TGTGCCAGTTCTCGAACAGGGGACGAGCAGTACTTC,CASSRTGDEQYF
few,TRBV6-6,TRBJ1-4,.,TGTGCCAGCAGTCGCCTCGGGGAGTCAGACCTGTTTTTT,CASSRLGESDLFF
.,TRBV6-6,TRBJ2-5,.,TGTGCCAGCATCCCGGAGGGGTTAGAGACCCAGTACTTC,CASIPEGLETQYF
.,TRBV19,TRBJ2-1,.,TGTGCCAGTAGTATCGGAGCTAGTGAGCAGTTCTTC,CASSIGASEQFF
.,TRBV2,TRBJ1-2,.,TGTGCCAGCATGCTACAGGGCTACACCTTC,CASMLQGYTF
once,TRBV5-4,TRBJ2-1,TRBD1,TGTGCCAGCAGCTTAGACAGGGGATACAATGAGCAGTTCTTC,CASSLDRGYNEQFF
.,TRBV19,TRBJ2-7,TRBD2,TGTGCCAGTAGTATCGGACTAGCGGGAGGGCCCTACGAGCAGTACTTC,CASSIGLAGGPYEQYF
.,TRBV28,TRBJ1-5,.,TGTGCCAGCAGTTCCACCCCAGACATTTATAGCAATCAGCCCCAGCATTTT,CASSSTPDIYSNQPQHF
.,TRBV5-1,TRBJ2-5,.,TGCGCCAGCAGCTTGGGACAGGTCCAAGAGACCCAGTACTTC,CASSLGQVQETQYF
.,TRBV19,TRBJ2-7,.,TGTGCCAGTAGTCTCCTCGGCAGGTCCCACGAGCAGTACTTC,CASSLLGRSHEQYF
.,TRBV2,TRBJ2-7,TRBD2,TGTGCCAGCCATGGGACTAGCGGAGCCTACGAGCAGTACTTC,CASHGTSGAYEQYF
.,TRBV7-3,TRBJ2-7,.,TGTGCCAGCAGCTTACAGGGCCTGGGCGAGCAGTACTTC,CASSLQGLGEQYF
.,TRBV24-1,TRBJ2-7,TRBD1,TGTGCCACCGGGAATCGGGACAGGCCCTACGAGCAGTACTTC,CATGNRDRPYEQYF
.,TRBV6-5,TRBJ2-3,TRBD2,TGTGCCAGCAGCCCCGGGGGGTCTAGCACAGATACGCAGTATTTT,CASSPGGSSTDTQYF
.,TRBV7-3,TRBJ2-7,TRBD1,TGTGCCAGCAGCTTAGCAGGGGGCGGCGAGCAGTACTTC,CASSLAGGGEQYF
.,TRBV25-1,TRBJ2-2,TRBD2,TGTGCCAGCAGCGTCAGCGGGAGTGATCCCGGGGAGCTGTTTTTT,CASSVSGSDPGELFF
once,TRBV27,TRBJ2-3,TRBD1,TGTGCCAGCAGTCTAACCTGGGGACAGGGGGAAGATACGCAGTATTTT,CASSLTWGQGEDTQYF
.,TRBV6-5,TRBJ2-1,TRBD2,TGTGCCAGCAGTTACTGGTCGAGCGGGGACTACAATGAGCAGTTCTTC,CASSYWSSGDYNEQFF
.,TRBV24-1,TRBJ2-7,.,TGTGCCACCCTCGGCGACAGGACACGCTCCTACGAGCAGTACTTC,CATLGDRTRSYEQYF
few,TRBV19,TRBJ1-5,.,TGTGCCAGTAGTATCGGGGTTTTGCAGCCCCAGCATTTT,CASSIGVLQPQHF
.,TRBV2,TRBJ2-5,TRBD1,TGTGCCAGCAGTATAGGACAGGGCAGGGGGCGAGAGACCCAGTACTTC,CASSIGQGRGRETQYF
.,TRBV2,TRBJ2-4,TRBD1,TGTGCCAGCAGTGGACAGGGGGCGGTGGGAAACATTCAGTACTTC,CASSGQGAVGNIQYF
.,TRBV28,TRBJ2-7,.,TGTGCCAGCAGGTCAGGGTCCTACGAGCAGTACTTC,CASRSGSYEQYF
.,TRBV30,TRBJ1-1,.,TGTGCCGCAACCGAGTCGGGCACTGAAGCTTTCTTT,CAATESGTEAFF
once,TRBV5-6,TRBJ2-5,.,TGTGCCAGCAGCTTCGCATCCGGGATGGAAGAGACCCAGTACTTC,CASSFASGMEETQYF
.,TRBV21-1,TRBJ2-7,.,TGTGCCAGCAGCCCCCCGGGCGGGAGATCCTACGAGCAGTACTTC,CASSPPGGRSYEQYF
.,TRBV11-2,TRBJ2-6,.,TGTGCCAGCAGCTTAGAAGTAGGGGCGGGGGCCAACGTCCTGACTTTC,CASSLEVGAGANVLTF
.,TRBV13,TRBJ2-5,.,TGTGCCAGCAGCTTAAATTATGGGGCTGGGGAGACCCAGTACTTC,CASSLNYGAGETQYF
.,TRBV5-6,TRBJ1-6,.,TGTGCCAGCAGCTTCAGGGGATCCTATAATTCACCCCTCCACTTT,CASSFRGSYNSPLHF
.,TRBV23-1,TRBJ2-7,.,TGCGCCAGCAGTCAGGGACACTCCCCGTCCTACTACGAGCAGTACTTC,CASSQGHSPSYYEQYF
.,TRBV7-2,TRBJ1-4,.,TGTGCCAGCAGCTTAGGGCGCTGGGGGGAAGTTGGTGAAAAACTGTTTTTT,CASSLGRWGEVGEKLFF